This T cell receptor beta chain originates from a study of CD8+CD57+ T cells in acquired aplastic anemia. Looking at the study overall: DNA from sorted CD4+ and CD8+ cells averaged about 3.2 ug.

Comments on this clonotype: Its antigen is still unknown.

The authors sequenced patients whose flow cytometry had shown CD8+CD57+ cell expansion. V was shortened by 4 bases and J by 1 base, with 11 bases between the two germline ends. Germline V gene data show CDR1 as ENHRY and CDR2 as SYGVKD. There are 15 residues in the CDR3. Study-level points and caveats: With respect to CD8+ Simpson's diversity, patients and controls did not differ significantly.

Researchers used genomic DNA as the template to profile TCR beta VDJ and CDR3. In TCRdb, the reads were re-called with MiXCR into one record per CDR3 protein. Here the sample spans under 200,000 distinct CDR3 sequences, over 40% being singletons. This clonotype was obtained from a human donor with aplastic anemia. Sequencing was done on a sample of sorted CD4+, CD8+, or CD8+CD57+ T cells (not recorded which) from PBMCs. The chain carries TRBV10-3 and TRBJ1-5; D unresolved. CDR3 sequence (DNA): TGTGCCATCAGTGTTGGGGTAGAAAGCAATCAGCCCCAGCATTTT. This encodes CAISVGVESNQPQHF.